This T cell receptor beta chain was profiled in a study of T-cell reconstitution after alpha-beta-depleted transplantation in children (TCRdb year 2016). Some background on the complete study: Using TCR repertoire profiling, the study quantitatively followed how T-cell immune reconstitution unfolded in children after TCRalphabeta/CD19-depleted allogeneic hematopoietic cell transplantation.

A remark on this clonotype: The clone's antigen remains unknown. Qualities for individual bases were not recorded, and no much larger clone is one base off.

Via the germline V gene (reference sequence), CDR1 is GTSNPN and CDR2 SVGIG. Taken from cysteine to phenylalanine, the CDR3 has 19 residues. The CDR3 DNA has 57 bases and is translated from base 1. Trimming at the junction amounts to 0 bases on V and 0 bases on J, and the germline ends lie 21 bases apart. Library generation was performed with PCR. Sequencing used an Illumina HiSeq 2500. To normalize quantification of the TCRbeta repertoire, the TCR libraries were built with molecular barcoding that relied on unique molecular identifiers. TCRdb's own reprocessing of the public reads used fastp at Q25 and MiXCR and kept productive beta chains. Every CDR3 protein is listed once, alongside the most common genes and DNA of its rows. The sample has roughly 500,000 distinct CDR3 sequences on record, around 13% of them singletons. About 5.4% of the sample comes from the top ten.

The chain employs TRBV30 and TRBJ2-1; a tentative D call is TRBD1 (7 bases match). This TCR came from a human donor who donated a stem cell graft to a child with combined immunodeficiency. Sequenced material: PBMCs from the stem cell graft donor, taken from the stem cell graft. The nucleotide sequence reads as follows: TGTGCCTGGAGTGTGGGGGGACAGTTAGTACCGAGCTCCTACAATGAGCAGTTCTTC. This is translated as CAWSVGGQLVPSSYNEQFF.